The 7 T cell receptor beta chains presented below share a single source sample, sequenced in a study of Ad26.COV2.S vaccination and SARS-CoV-2 variants. Treatment indicated: around 19 received Ad26.COV2.S at low or high dose, single or two shots; a few received placebo; per-sample allocation not given. The samples were gathered on day 63 after the first injection of vaccine or placebo. Measured with immunoSEQ multiplex PCR; TCRdb has only the in-frame clones, and not every one. The profile shows around 300,000 clones, around 89% of them singletons. The sample was peripheral blood, taken in a trial of Ad26.COV2.S vaccine versus placebo. These receptors came from a person between 18 and 59 years old who received the Ad26.COV2.S COVID-19 vaccine or a placebo.

The CDR3 spells CASSLRVGEKLFF. CDR3 sequence (DNA): TGTGCCAGCAGCTTGCGGGTGGGTGAAAAACTGTTTTTT. The gene calls are TRBV11-2 and TRBJ1-4; no definite D call. This CDR3 comprises 13 residues. The V end was cut by 3 bases, the J end by 7 bases, with 9 bases between. Germline-derived CDR1 and CDR2 are SGHAT and FQNNGV.

This rearrangement joins TRBV3-1 (or the pseudogene TRBV3-2) to TRBJ2-2; 11 bases map to TRBD2. The CDR3 is 15 residues long. Looked up from germline, CDR1 is LGHDT and CDR2 is YNNKEL (reference sequence). J lost 7 bases, V lost 6 bases, and 7 bases had no gene match. The CDR3 sequence is CASRGGLAGIGELFF. The CDR3 DNA reads TGTGCCAGCAGGGGTGGACTAGCGGGTATCGGGGAGCTGTTTTTT.

The CDR3 DNA follows: TGTGCCAGCAGGAGCGGGGCCGTTGGGGTAGCGGGGGATACGCAGTATTTT. As protein: CASRSGAVGVAGDTQYF. The chain recombines TRBV21-1 with TRBJ2-3; the table assigns TRBD2, which was not confirmed against the DNA. TRBV21-1 is termed a pseudogene. The CDR3 is 17 residues long.

V usage is TRBV25-1 and J usage is TRBJ1-1; 10 bases are shared with TRBD1. CDR3 length: 15 residues. Per the germline V gene, CDR1 is MGHDK and CDR2 is SYGVNS. The trim removed 5 bases at V and 5 bases at J, leaving 8 bases unmatched. The CDR3 sequence is CASSPLWTGGTEAFF. DNA for the CDR3: TGTGCCAGCAGTCCACTGTGGACAGGGGGGACTGAAGCTTTCTTT.

V usage is TRBV27 and J usage is TRBJ1-5; D gene uncertain. The CDR3 length is 14 residues. V gave up 6 bases and J gave up 9 bases, with 18 bases separating them. In germline, CDR1 is MNHEY, CDR2 SMNVEV (reference sequence). The CDR3 nucleotides are TGTGCCAGCAGCCCCTTGGGCCTAACGGTGCCCCAGCATTTT. This codes for CASSPLGLTVPQHF.

Comments on this clone: Other DNA sequences in the same sample also yield this CDR3. This chain uses TRBV19 with TRBJ2-3; 9 bases agree with TRBD1. Germline V gene lookup returns CDR1 LNHDA and CDR2 SQIVND (reference sequence). This CDR3 has 14 residues. J gave up 3 bases and V 4 bases, and 2 bases lay outside the gene matches. Here the CDR3 reads CASSTTGGTDTQYF. The CDR3, as DNA: TGTGCCAGTAGTACGACAGGGGGGACAGATACGCAGTATTTT.

V and J are TRBV11-2 and TRBJ2-1; D tentatively reads TRBD1 or TRBD2 (5 bases each). This CDR3 contains 16 residues. Trimming took off 0 bases at V and 4 bases at J, with 13 bases between the two ends. Germline V gene data show CDR1 as SGHAT and CDR2 as FQNNGV. CDR3 sequence (DNA): TGTGCCAGCAGCTTAGATATGGGGGTCCCTTACAATGAGCAGTTCTTC. Translated, it gives CASSLDMGVPYNEQFF. Filled out from reference TRBV11-2 and TRBJ2-1, the complete variable domain reads EAGVAQSPRYKIIEKRQSVAFWCNPISGHATLYWYQQILGQGPKLLIQFQNNGVVDDSQLPKDRFSAERLKGVDSTLKIQPAKLEDSAVYLCASSLDMGVPYNEQFFGPGTRLTVL.